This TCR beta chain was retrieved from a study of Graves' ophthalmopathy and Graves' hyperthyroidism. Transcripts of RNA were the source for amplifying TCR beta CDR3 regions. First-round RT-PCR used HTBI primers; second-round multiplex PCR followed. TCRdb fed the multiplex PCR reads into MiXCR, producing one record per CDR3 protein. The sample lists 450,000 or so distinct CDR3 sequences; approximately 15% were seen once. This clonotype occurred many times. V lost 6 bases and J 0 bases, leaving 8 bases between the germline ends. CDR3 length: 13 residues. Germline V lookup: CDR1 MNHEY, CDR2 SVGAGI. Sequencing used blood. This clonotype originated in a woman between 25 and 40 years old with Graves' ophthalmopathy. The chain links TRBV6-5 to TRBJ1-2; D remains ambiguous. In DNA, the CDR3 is TGTGCCAGCAGACAACCGGCTAACTATGGCTACACCTTC. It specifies CASRQPANYGYTF.